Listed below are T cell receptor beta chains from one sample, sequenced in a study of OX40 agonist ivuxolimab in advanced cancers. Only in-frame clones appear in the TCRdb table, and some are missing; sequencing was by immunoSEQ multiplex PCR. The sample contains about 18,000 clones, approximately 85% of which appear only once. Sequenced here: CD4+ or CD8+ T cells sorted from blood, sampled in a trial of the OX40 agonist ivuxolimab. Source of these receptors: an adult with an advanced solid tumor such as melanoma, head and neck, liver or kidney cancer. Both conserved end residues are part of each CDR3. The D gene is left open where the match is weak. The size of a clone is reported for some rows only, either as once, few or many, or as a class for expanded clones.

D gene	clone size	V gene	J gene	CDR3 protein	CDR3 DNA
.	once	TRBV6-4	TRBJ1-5	CASSSGLGQPQHF	TGTGCCAGCAGTTCAGGGCTGGGTCAGCCCCAGCATTTT
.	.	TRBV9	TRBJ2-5	CASSNYARGQETQYF	TGTGCCAGCAGCAACTACGCCCGGGGACAAGAGACCCAGTACTTC
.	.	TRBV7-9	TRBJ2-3	CASSLGSTDTQYF	TGTGCCAGCAGCTTAGGCAGCACAGATACGCAGTATTTT
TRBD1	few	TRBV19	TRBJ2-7	CASSPQGGPYEQYF	TGTGCCAGTAGTCCACAGGGGGGCCCCTACGAGCAGTACTTC
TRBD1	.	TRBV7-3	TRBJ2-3	CASSYTGQGADTQYF	TGTGCCAGCAGCTACACGGGACAGGGGGCAGATACGCAGTATTTT
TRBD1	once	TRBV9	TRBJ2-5	CASSVGGQGAAETQYF	TGTGCCAGCAGCGTAGGGGGGCAGGGGGCGGCAGAGACCCAGTACTTC
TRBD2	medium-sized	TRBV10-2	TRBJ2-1	CASQHGGGRTGNEQFF	TGCGCCAGCCAGCACGGGGGGGGCAGGACCGGAAATGAGCAGTTCTTC
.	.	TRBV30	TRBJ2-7	CAWKGGTYEQYF	TGTGCCTGGAAGGGGGGAACCTACGAGCAGTACTTC
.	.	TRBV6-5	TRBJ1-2	CASRDGNYGYTF	TGTGCCAGCAGGGATGGTAACTATGGCTACACCTTC
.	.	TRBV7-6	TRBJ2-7	CASSLGGGLGSYEQYF	TGTGCCAGCAGCTTAGGGGGGGGGCTTGGCTCCTACGAGCAGTACTTC
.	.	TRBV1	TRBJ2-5	CTSSHYGTSGRETQYF	TGCACCAGCAGCCATTACGGGACTAGCGGGAGAGAGACCCAGTACTTC
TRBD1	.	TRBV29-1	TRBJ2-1	CSTRGIYNEQFF	TGCAGCACCAGGGGGATCTACAATGAGCAGTTCTTC
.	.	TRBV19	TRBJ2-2	CASSITFGLGGELFF	TGTGCCAGTAGTATAACCTTTGGGCTGGGCGGGGAGCTGTTTTTT
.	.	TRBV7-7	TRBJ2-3	CASSLDGSTDTQYF	TGTGCCAGCAGCTTAGATGGCAGCACAGATACGCAGTATTTT
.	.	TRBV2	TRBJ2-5	CASTPSRETQYF	TGTGCCAGCACCCCATCCCGGGAGACCCAGTACTTC
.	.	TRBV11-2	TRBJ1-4	CASSPGQLNEKLFF	TGTGCCAGCAGCCCAGGACAGCTTAATGAAAAACTGTTTTTT
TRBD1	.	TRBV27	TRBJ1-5	CASSTGGDYQPQHF	TGTGCCAGCAGCACAGGGGGCGATTATCAGCCCCAGCATTTT
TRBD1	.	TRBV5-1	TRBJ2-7	CASSLAAGQGRAYEQYF	TGCGCCAGCAGCTTGGCTGCGGGACAGGGGAGGGCCTACGAGCAGTACTTC
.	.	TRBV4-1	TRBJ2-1	CASSRNLDYNEQFF	TGCGCCAGCAGCCGCAATTTGGATTACAATGAGCAGTTCTTC
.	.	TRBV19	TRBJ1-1	CASSSGTEAFF	TGTGCCAGTAGTTCGGGCACTGAAGCTTTCTTT
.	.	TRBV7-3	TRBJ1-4	CASSLYPRISTNEKLFF	TGTGCCAGCAGCTTATACCCTCGAATTTCAACTAATGAAAAACTGTTTTTT
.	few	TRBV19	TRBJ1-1	CASSQDGGTEAFF	TGTGCCAGTTCGCAGGACGGGGGGACTGAAGCTTTCTTT
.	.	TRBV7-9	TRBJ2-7	CASGGGSYEQYF	TGTGCCAGCGGAGGGGGCTCCTACGAGCAGTACTTC
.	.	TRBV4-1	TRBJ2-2	CASSWGVGELFF	TGCGCCAGCAGCTGGGGGGTGGGGGAGCTGTTTTTT
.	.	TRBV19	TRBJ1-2	CASSIFVRGGYGYTF	TGTGCCAGTAGTATATTTGTTCGCGGCGGCTATGGCTACACCTTC
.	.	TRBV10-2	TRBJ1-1	CASSEPYRDQTVRTEAFF	TGCGCCAGCAGTGAGCCGTACCGGGACCAAACGGTGAGGACTGAAGCTTTCTTT
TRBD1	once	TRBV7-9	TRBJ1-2	CASSLALLGQDDGYTF	TGTGCCAGCAGCTTAGCGTTATTAGGACAGGACGATGGCTACACCTTC
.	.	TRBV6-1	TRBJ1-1	CASSDGGWNTEAFF	TGTGCCAGCAGTGACGGGGGATGGAACACTGAAGCTTTCTTT
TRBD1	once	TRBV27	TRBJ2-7	CASSFEGQGYEQYF	TGTGCCAGCAGTTTTGAGGGACAGGGATACGAGCAGTACTTC
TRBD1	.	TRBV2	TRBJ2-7	CASRSGTESSYEQYF	TGTGCCAGCAGGTCCGGGACAGAGAGCTCCTACGAGCAGTACTTC
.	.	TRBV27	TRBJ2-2	CASRGWSGELFF	TGTGCCAGCAGGGGGTGGTCCGGGGAGCTGTTTTTT
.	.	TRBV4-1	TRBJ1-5	CASSQDNRAGWSQHF	TGCGCCAGCAGCCAAGATAACAGGGCGGGTTGGTCCCAGCATTTT
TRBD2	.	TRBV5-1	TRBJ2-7	CASSFGLAGVDEQYF	TGCGCCAGCAGCTTTGGGCTAGCGGGAGTCGACGAGCAGTACTTC
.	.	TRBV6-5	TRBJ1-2	CATLSGNYGYTF	TGTGCCACCCTTAGTGGTAACTATGGCTACACCTTC
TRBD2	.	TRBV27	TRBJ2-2	CASSFKRGNTGELFF	TGTGCCAGCAGTTTCAAGCGGGGGAACACCGGGGAGCTGTTTTTT
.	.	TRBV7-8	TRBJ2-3	CASSFRTDTQYF	TGTGCCAGCAGCTTTAGGACAGATACGCAGTATTTT
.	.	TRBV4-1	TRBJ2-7	CASSQVAGLTYEQYF	TGCGCCAGCAGCCAAGTAGCAGGGTTAACCTACGAGCAGTACTTC
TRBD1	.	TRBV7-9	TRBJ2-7	CASSSTGNEQYF	TGTGCCAGCAGCTCGACAGGGAACGAGCAGTACTTC
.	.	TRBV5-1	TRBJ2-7	CASSLAQGRDEQYF	TGCGCCAGCAGCTTGGCTCAGGGAAGGGACGAGCAGTACTTC
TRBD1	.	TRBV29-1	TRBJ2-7	CSVEGTGTGGTYEQYF	TGCAGCGTTGAAGGTACCGGGACAGGGGGTACCTACGAGCAGTACTTC
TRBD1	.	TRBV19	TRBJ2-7	CATRQGAHEQYF	TGTGCCACCCGACAGGGGGCCCACGAGCAGTACTTC
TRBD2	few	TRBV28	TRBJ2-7	CASSLPGGTSGNEQYF	TGTGCCAGCAGTTTACCCGGAGGGACTAGCGGGAATGAGCAGTACTTC
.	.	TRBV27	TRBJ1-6	CASSPRWDRNSYNSPLHF	TGTGCCAGCAGCCCCAGGTGGGACCGAAACTCCTATAATTCACCCCTCCACTTT
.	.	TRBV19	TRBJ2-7	CASGLGNDYEQYF	TGTGCCAGCGGACTCGGGAACGATTACGAGCAGTACTTC
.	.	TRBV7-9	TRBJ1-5	CASSLRGQPQHF	TGTGCCAGCAGCTTAAGGGGACAGCCCCAGCATTTT
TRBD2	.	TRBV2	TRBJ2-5	CASSEEGLAAQGQETQYF	TGTGCCAGCAGTGAAGAGGGGCTAGCGGCCCAAGGGCAAGAGACCCAGTACTTC
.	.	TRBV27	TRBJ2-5	CASSLGDEETQYF	TGTGCCAGCAGTTTAGGGGATGAAGAGACCCAGTACTTC
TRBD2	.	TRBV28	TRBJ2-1	CASSLDPSGSSYNEQFF	TGTGCCAGCAGTTTAGATCCTAGCGGGAGCTCCTACAATGAGCAGTTCTTC
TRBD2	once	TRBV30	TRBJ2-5	CAWTGGNYPYQETQYF	TGTGCCTGGACGGGAGGGAACTACCCGTACCAAGAGACCCAGTACTTC
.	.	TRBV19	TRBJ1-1	CASSIGVNTEAFF	TGTGCCAGTAGTATAGGGGTGAACACTGAAGCTTTCTTT
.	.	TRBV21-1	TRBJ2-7	CASRHRGSADIEQYF	TGTGCCAGCAGGCATCGCGGGAGCGCGGATATTGAGCAGTACTTC